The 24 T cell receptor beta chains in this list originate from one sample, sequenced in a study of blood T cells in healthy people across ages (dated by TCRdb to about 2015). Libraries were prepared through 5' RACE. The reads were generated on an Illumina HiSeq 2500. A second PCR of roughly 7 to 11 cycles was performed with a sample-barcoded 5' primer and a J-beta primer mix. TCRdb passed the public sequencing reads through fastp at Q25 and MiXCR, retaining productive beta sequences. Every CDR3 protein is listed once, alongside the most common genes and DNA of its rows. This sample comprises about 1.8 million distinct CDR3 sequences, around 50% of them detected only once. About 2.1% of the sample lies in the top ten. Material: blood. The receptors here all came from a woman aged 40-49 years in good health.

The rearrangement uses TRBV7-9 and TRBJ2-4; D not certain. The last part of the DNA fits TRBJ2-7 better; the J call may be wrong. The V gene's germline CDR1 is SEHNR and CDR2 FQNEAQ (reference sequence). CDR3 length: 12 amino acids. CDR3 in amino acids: CASSPQTFEQYF. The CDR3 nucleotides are TGTGCCAGCAGCCCCCAAACGTTCGAGCAGTACTTC.

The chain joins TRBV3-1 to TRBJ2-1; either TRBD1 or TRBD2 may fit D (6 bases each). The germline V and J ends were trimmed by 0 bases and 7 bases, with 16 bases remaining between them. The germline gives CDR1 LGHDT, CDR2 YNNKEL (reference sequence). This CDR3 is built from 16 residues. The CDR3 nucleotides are TGTGCCAGCAGCCAAGACGACGGGGGCGCCGAGAATGAGCAGTTCTTC. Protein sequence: CASSQDDGGAENEQFF.

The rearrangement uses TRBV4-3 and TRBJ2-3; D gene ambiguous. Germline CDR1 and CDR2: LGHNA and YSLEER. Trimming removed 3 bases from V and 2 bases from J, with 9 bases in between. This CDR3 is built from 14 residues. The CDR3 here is CASSQATTTDTQYF. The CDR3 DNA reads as TGCGCCAGCAGCCAGGCTACAACCACAGATACGCAGTATTTT.

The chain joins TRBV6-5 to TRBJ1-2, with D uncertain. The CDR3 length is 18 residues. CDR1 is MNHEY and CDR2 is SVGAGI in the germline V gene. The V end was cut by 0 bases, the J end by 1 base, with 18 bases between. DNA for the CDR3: TGTGCCAGCAGTTACTCGCGTGGTAGGACCAACAATAACTATGGCTACACCTTC. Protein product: CASSYSRGRTNNNYGYTF.

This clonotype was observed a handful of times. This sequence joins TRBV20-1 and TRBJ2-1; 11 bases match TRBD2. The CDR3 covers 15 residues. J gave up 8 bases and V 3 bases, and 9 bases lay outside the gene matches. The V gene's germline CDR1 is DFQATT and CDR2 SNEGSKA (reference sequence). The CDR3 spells CSARGLLAGGDEQFF. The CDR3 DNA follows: TGCAGTGCTAGGGGACTTCTAGCGGGGGGCGATGAGCAGTTCTTC.

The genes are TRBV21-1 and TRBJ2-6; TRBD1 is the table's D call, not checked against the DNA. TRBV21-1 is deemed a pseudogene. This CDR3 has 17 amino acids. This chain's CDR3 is CASGEPGQASGANVLTF. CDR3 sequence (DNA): TGTGCCAGCGGGGAACCGGGACAGGCCTCTGGGGCCAACGTCCTGACTTTC.

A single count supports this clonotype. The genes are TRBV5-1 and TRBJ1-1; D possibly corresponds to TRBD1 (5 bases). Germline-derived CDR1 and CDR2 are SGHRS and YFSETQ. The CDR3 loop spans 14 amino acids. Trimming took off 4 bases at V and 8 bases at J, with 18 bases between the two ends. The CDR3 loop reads CASSVAGAVTEAFF. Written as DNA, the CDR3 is TGCGCCAGCAGCGTAGCCGGGGCAGTCACGGAAGCTTTCTTT.

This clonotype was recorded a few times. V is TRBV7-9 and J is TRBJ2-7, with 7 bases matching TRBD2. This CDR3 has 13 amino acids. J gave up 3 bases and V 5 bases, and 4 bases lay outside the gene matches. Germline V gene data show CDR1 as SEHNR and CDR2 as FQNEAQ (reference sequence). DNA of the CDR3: TGTGCCAGCAGCCTGACTAGCTTCTACGAGCAGTACTTC. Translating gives CASSLTSFYEQYF. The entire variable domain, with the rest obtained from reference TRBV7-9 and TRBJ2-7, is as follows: DTGVSQNPRHKITKRGQNVTFRCDPISEHNRLYWYRQTLGQGPEFLTYFQNEAQLEKSRLLSDRFSAERPKGSFSTLEIQRTEQGDSAMYLCASSLTSFYEQYFGPGTRLTVT.

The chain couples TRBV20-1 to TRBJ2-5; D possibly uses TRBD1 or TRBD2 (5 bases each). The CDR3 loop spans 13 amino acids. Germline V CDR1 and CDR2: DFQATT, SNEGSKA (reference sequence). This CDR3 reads CSPRGGSAETQYF. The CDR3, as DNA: TGCAGCCCAAGGGGTGGTAGCGCGGAGACCCAGTACTTC.

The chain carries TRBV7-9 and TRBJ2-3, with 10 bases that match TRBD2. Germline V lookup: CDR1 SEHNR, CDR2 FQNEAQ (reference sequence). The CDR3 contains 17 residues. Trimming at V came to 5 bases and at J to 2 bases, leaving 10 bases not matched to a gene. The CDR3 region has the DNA TGTGCCAGCAGCATGGCCGGGACTAGCGAGTCCACAGATACGCAGTATTTT. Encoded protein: CASSMAGTSESTDTQYF.

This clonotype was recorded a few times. CDR3 nucleotides: TGTGCCAGCTGGGACCCGGGACTAGCTTGGGCTGAGCAGTTCTTC. Translating gives CASWDPGLAWAEQFF. The V and J genes are TRBV6-2 or TRBV6-3 and TRBJ2-1; 9 bases are a match to TRBD2. Per germline, CDR1 MNHEY and CDR2 SVGEGT. The CDR3 is 15 residues long. Trimming at V came to 8 bases and at J to 9 bases, leaving 14 bases not matched to a gene.

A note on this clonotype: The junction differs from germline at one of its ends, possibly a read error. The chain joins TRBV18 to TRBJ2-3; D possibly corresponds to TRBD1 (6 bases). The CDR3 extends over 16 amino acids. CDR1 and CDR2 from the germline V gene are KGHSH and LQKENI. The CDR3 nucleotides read TGTTCCAGCTCGCCCCAGGGGCGACCTAGCACAGATACGCAGTATTTT. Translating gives CSSSPQGRPSTDTQYF.

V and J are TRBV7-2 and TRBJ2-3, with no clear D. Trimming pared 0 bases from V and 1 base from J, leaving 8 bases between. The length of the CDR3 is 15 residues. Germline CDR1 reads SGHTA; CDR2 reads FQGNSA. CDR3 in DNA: TGTGCCAGCAGCTTAGCGTTCCCGGGCACAGATACGCAGTATTTT. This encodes CASSLAFPGTDTQYF.

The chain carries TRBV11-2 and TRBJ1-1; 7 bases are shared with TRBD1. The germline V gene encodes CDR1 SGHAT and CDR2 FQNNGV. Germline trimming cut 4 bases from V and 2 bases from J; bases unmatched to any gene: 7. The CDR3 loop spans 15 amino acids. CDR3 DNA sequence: TGTGCCAGCAGCTCCGGGACAGTCAAAAACACTGAAGCTTTCTTT. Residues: CASSSGTVKNTEAFF.

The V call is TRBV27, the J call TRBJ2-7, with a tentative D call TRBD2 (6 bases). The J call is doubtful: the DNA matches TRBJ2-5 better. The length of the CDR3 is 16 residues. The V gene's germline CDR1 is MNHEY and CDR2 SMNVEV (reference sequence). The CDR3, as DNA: TGTGCCAGCAGTTTATTTGGCGGGGTGGGGGAGGAGACCCAGTACTTC. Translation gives CASSLFGGVGEETQYF.

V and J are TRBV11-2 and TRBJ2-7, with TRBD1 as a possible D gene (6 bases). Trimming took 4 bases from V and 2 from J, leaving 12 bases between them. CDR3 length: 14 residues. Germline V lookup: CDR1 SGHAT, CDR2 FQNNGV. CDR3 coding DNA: TGTGCCAGCAGCTCCCGGACAGATGCCTACGAGCAGTACTTC. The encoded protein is CASSSRTDAYEQYF.

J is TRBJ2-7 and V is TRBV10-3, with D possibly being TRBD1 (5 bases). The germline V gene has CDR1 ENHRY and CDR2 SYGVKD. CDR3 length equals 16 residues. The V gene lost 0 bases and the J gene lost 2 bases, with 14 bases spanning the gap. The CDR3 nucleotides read TGTGCCATCAGTGAGTCTAGCAGGGCCGCTGCCTACGAGCAGTACTTC. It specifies CAISESSRAAAYEQYF.

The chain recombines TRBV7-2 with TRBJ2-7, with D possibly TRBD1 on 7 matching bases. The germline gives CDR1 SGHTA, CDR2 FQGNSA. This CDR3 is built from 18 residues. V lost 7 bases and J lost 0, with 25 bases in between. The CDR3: CASTPSMLAGGSSYEQYF. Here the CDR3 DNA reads TGTGCCAGCACCCCTTCCATGTTGGCAGGGGGGAGCTCCTACGAGCAGTACTTC.

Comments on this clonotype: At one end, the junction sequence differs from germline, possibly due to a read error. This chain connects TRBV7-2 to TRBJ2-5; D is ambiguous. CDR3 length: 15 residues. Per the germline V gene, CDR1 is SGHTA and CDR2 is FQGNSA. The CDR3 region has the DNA TGTGCCGGCAGCTTAGACCCCGGTCGGGCCAAGACCCAGTACTTC. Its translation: CAGSLDPGRAKTQYF.

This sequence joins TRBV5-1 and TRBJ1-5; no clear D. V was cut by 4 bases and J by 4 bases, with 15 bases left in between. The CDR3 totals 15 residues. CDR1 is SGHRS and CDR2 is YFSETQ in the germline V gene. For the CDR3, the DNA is TGCGCCAGCAGCCCGGACGTAGGAATTAATCAGCCCCAGCATTTT. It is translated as CASSPDVGINQPQHF. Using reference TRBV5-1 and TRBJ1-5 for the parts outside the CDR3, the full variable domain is KAGVTQTPRYLIKTRGQQVTLSCSPISGHRSVSWYQQTPGQGLQFLFEYFSETQRNKGNFPGRFSGRQFSNSRSEMNVSTLELGDSALYLCASSPDVGINQPQHFGDGTRLSIL.

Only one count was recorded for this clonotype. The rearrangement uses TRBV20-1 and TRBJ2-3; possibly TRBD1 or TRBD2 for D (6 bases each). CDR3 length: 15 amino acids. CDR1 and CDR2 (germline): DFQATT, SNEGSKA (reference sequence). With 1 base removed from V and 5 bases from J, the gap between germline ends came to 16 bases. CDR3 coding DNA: TGCAGTGCTAGAGCGCCGGGGGCAGGGCAAGATACGCAGTATTTT. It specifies CSARAPGAGQDTQYF.

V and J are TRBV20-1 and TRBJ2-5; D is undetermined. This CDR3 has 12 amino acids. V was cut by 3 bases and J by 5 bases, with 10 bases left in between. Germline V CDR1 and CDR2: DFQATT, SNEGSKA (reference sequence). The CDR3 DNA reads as TGCAGTGCTAGTCCTGATGGGGAGACCCAGTACTTC. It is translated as CSASPDGETQYF.

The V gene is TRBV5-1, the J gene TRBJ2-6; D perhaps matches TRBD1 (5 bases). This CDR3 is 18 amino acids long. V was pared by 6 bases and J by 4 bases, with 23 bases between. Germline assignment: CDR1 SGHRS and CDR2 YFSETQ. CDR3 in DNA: TGCGCCAGCAATGGTATGGGTCAGGGAAGTCTGGGGGCCAACGTCCTGACTTTC. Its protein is CASNGMGQGSLGANVLTF.

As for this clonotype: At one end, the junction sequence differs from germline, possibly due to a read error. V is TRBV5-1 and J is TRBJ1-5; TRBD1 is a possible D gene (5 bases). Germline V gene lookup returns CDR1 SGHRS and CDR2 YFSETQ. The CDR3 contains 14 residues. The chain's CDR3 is CASSLGAGNQLQHF. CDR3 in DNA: TGCGCCAGCAGCTTGGGGGCAGGGAATCAGCTCCAGCATTTT.